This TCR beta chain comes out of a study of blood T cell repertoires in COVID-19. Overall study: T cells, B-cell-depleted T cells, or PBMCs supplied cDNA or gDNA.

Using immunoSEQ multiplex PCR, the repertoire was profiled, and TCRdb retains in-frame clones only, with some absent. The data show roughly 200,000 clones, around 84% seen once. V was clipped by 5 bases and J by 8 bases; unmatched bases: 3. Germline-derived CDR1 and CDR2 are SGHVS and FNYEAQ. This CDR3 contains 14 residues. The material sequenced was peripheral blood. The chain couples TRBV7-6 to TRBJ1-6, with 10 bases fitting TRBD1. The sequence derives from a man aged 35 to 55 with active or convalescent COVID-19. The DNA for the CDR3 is TGTGCCAGCAGCCTGGGACAGGGGTATTCACCCCTCCACTTT. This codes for CASSLGQGYSPLHF.